This TCR beta chain stems from a study of T cell responses to AZD1222 COVID-19 vaccine. Overall study results and limits: Regions left unmutated in variants are reportedly the target of nearly half of spike-specific TCRs. The breadth and depth of Spike-specific TCRs increased once two AZD1222 doses had been given. CD4 TCRs covered the whole spike, strongest at regions 160-218 and 743-854. Most donors were white British, females outnumbered males, and clonal diversity was possibly underestimated.

V was cut by 3 bases and J by 0 bases, with 11 bases left in between. The length of the CDR3 is 16 residues. CDR1 is KGHSH and CDR2 is LQKENI in the germline V gene. Using immunoSEQ multiplex PCR, the repertoire was profiled, and TCRdb retains in-frame clones only, with some absent. Of about 270,000 clones listed, 94% were seen once; the top ten hold about 0.5%. About this clone: The antigen is not known.

The TCR was taken from an adult who received the AZD1222 COVID-19 vaccine. The chain combines TRBV18 with TRBJ1-4; unclear D gene. Sequences were derived from peripheral blood, sampled 28 days after the second AZD1222 dose. The CDR3 loop reads CASSPFRTATNEKLFF. In DNA form, the CDR3 reads TGTGCCAGCTCACCGTTTAGGACCGCAACTAATGAAAAACTGTTTTTT. The full variable domain, in which reference TRBV18 and TRBJ1-4 provide the parts outside the CDR3, is NAGVMQNPRHLVRRRGQEARLRCSPMKGHSHVYWYRQLPEEGLKFMVYLQKENIIDESGMPKERFSAEFPKEGPSILRIQQVVRGDSAAYFCASSPFRTATNEKLFFGSGTQLSVL.